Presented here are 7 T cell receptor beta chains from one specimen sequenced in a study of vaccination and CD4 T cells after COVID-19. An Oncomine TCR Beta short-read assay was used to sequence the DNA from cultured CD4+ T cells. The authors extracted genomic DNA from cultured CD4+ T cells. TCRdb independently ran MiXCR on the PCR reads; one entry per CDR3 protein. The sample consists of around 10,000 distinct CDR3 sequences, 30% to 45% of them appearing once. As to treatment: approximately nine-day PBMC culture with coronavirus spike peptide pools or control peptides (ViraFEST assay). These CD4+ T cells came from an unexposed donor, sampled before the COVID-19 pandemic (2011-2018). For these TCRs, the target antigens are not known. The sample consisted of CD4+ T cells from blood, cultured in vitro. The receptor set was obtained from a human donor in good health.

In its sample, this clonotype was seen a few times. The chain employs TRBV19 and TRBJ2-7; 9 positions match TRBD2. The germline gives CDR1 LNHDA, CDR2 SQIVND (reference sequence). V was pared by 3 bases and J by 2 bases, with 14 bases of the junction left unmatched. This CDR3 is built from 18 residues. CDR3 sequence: CASSMVREGLGRTYEQYF. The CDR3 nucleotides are TGTGCCAGTAGTATGGTGCGGGAGGGCCTTGGAAGGACCTACGAGCAGTACTTC.

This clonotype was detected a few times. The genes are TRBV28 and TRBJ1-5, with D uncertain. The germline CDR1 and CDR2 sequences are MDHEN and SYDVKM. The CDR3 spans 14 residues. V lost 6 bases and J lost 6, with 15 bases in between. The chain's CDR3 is CASSAPGVLQPQHF. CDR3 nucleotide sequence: TGTGCCAGCAGCGCCCCTGGGGTACTTCAGCCCCAGCATTTT.

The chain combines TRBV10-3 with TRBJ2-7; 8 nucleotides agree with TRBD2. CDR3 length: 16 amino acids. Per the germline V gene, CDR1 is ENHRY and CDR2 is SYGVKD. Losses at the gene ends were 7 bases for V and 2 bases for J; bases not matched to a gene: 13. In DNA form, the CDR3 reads TGTGCCATCATGGTCGGGGGGGGTCCCACAACCTACGAGCAGTACTTC. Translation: CAIMVGGGPTTYEQYF.

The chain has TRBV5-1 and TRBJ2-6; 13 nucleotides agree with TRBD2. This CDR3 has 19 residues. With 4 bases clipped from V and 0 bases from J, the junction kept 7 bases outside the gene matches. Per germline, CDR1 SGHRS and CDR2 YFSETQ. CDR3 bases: TGCGCCAGCAGCCTTACAGGACTAGCGGGAGTCTCTGGGGCCAACGTCCTGACTTTC. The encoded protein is CASSLTGLAGVSGANVLTF.

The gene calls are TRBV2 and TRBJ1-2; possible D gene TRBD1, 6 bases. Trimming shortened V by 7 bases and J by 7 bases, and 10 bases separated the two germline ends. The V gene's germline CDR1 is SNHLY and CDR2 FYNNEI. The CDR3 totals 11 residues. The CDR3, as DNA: TGTGCCAGCAACCCAGGGGCTGGCTACACCTTC. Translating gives CASNPGAGYTF.

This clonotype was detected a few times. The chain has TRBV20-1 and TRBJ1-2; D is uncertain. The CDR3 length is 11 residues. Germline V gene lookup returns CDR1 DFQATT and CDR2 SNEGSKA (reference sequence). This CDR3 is CSRGTDYGYTF. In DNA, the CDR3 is TGCAGCCGCGGTACGGACTATGGCTACACCTTC.

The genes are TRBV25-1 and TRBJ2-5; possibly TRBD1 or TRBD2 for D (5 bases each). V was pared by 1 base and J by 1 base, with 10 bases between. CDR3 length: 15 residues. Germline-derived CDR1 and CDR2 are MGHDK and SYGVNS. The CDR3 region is CASSEFRGAQETQYF. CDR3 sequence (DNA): TGTGCCAGCAGTGAATTCAGAGGGGCCCAAGAGACCCAGTACTTC.